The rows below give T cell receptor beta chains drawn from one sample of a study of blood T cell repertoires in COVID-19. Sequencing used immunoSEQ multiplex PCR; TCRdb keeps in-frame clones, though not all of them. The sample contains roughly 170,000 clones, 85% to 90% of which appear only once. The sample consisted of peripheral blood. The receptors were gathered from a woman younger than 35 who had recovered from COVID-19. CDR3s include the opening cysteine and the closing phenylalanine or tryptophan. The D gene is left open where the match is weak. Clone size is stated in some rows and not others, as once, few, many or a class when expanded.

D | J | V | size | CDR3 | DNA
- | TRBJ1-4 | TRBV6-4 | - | CASSDGRGENEKLFF | TGTGCCAGCAGTGACGGCAGGGGTGAGAATGAAAAACTGTTTTTT
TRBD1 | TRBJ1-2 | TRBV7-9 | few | CASSQGAQGHYGYTF | TGTGCCAGCAGCCAGGGGGCACAGGGACACTATGGCTACACCTTC
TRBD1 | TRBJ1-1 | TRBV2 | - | CASSGQGVNTEAFF | TGTGCCAGCAGCGGACAGGGCGTGAACACTGAAGCTTTCTTT
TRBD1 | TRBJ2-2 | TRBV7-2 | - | CASRSGQGMRATGELFF | TGTGCCAGCAGATCGGGACAGGGGATGCGAGCCACCGGGGAGCTGTTTTTT
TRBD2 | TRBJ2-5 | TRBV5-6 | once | CASSFLAGPYQETQYF | TGTGCCAGCAGCTTCCTAGCGGGACCTTACCAAGAGACCCAGTACTTC
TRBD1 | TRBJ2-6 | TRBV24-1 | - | CATSAPGQGATGANVLTF | TGTGCCACCAGTGCCCCTGGACAGGGGGCGACTGGGGCCAACGTCCTGACTTTC
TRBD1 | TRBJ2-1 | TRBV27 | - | CASSTGQGYNEQFF | TGTGCCAGCAGTACCGGACAGGGGTACAATGAGCAGTTCTTC
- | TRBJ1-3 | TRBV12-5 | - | CASGSVGSRSGNTIYF | TGTGCTAGTGGTTCAGTGGGGAGTCGCTCTGGAAACACCATATATTTT
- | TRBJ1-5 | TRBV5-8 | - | CASSLVGQPQHF | TGTGCCAGCAGCTTGGTCGGTCAGCCCCAGCATTTT
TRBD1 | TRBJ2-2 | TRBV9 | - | CASRPGTGHTGELFF | TGTGCCAGCCGTCCAGGGACAGGACACACCGGGGAGCTGTTTTTT
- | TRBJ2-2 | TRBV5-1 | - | CASSLARSGGNTGELFF | TGCGCCAGCAGCTTGGCCCGTTCCGGGGGGAACACCGGGGAGCTGTTTTTT
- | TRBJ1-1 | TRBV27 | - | CASSFGGAGTEAFF | TGTGCCAGCAGTTTTGGAGGGGCGGGGACTGAAGCTTTCTTT
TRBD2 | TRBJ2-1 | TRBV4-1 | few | CASSQSPFETSGYNEQFF | TGCGCCAGCAGCCAATCCCCCTTTGAGACTAGCGGTTACAATGAGCAGTTCTTC
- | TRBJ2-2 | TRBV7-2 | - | CASSLAGGKTGELFF | TGTGCCAGCAGCTTAGCGGGGGGTAAAACCGGGGAGCTGTTTTTT
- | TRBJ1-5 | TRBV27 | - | CASSRTADFGQPQHF | TGTGCCAGCAGTCGGACAGCAGATTTCGGACAGCCCCAGCATTTT
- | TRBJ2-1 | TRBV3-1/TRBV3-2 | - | CASSQSNGGVNNEQFF | TGTGCCAGCAGCCAATCCAATGGCGGGGTGAACAATGAGCAGTTCTTC
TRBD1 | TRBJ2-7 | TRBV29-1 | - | CSVEMGQGGWEQYF | TGCAGCGTTGAAATGGGACAGGGGGGCTGGGAGCAGTACTTC
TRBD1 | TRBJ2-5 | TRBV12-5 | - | CASSPGTGGLETQYF | TGTGCTAGCTCTCCGGGGACAGGGGGTTTGGAGACCCAGTACTTC
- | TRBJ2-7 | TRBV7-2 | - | CASSLASGGTAYEQYF | TGTGCCAGCAGCTTAGCATCGGGGGGGACAGCCTACGAGCAGTACTTC
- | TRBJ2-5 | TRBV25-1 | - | CASSEPTGMRETQYF | TGTGCCAGCAGTGAACCTACAGGGATGCGAGAGACCCAGTACTTC
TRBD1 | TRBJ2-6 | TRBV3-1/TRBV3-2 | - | CASSPSTGISGANVLTF | TGTGCCAGCAGCCCCTCGACAGGGATCTCTGGGGCCAACGTCCTGACTTTC
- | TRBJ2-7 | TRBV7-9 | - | CASSLGGREQYF | TGTGCCAGCAGCTTAGGAGGGCGCGAGCAGTACTTC
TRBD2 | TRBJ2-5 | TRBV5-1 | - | CASSPTGTSGGETQYF | TGCGCCAGCAGCCCGACCGGGACTAGCGGGGGAGAGACCCAGTACTTC
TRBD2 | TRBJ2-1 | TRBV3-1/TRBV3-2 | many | CASSQAASGSLYNEQFF | TGTGCCAGCAGCCAAGCGGCTAGCGGGAGTCTCTACAATGAGCAGTTCTTC
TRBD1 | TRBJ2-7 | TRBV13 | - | CASSPQGNEQYF | TGTGCCAGCAGCCCACAGGGGAACGAGCAGTACTTC
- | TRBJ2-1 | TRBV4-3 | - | CASSLSRFRNNEQFF | TGCGCCAGCAGTCTATCCCGGTTTCGCAACAATGAGCAGTTCTTC
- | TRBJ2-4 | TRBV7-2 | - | CASSPEFVAKNIQYF | TGTGCCAGCAGCCCCGAGTTCGTAGCCAAAAACATTCAGTACTTC
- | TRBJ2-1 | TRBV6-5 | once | CASSYSPGEGNEQFF | TGTGCCAGCAGTTACTCGCCGGGGGAAGGCAATGAGCAGTTCTTC
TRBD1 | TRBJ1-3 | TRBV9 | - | CASSVVGGGGNTIYF | TGTGCCAGCAGCGTAGTAGGGGGCGGTGGAAACACCATATATTTT
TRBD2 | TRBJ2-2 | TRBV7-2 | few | CASKGPAGGLAGELFF | TGTGCCAGCAAGGGCCCGGCGGGAGGTTTAGCCGGGGAGCTGTTTTTT
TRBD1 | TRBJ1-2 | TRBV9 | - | CASSWGQGAYGYTF | TGTGCCAGCAGCTGGGGACAGGGGGCTTATGGCTACACCTTC
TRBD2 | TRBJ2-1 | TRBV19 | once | CASSGRSYNEQFF | TGTGCCAGTAGCGGGAGGTCCTACAATGAGCAGTTCTTC
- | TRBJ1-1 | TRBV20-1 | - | CSASWGDAEAFF | TGCAGTGCTAGTTGGGGGGACGCTGAAGCTTTCTTT